This TCR beta chain was recovered during a study of shared clonotypes between healthy human individuals. On the study more broadly: Per-donor plates numbered three CD4 naive, three CD4 memory, two CD8 naive and one CD8 memory.

The donor population consisted of healthy HIV-negative adults with no recent acute infections or vaccinations. Germline CDR1 SGHRS, CDR2 YFSETQ. The CDR3 length is 16 residues. Between the trimmed V and J ends, which lost 2 bases and 5 bases, there was a span of 19 bases. TCRdb's table, derived via immunoSEQ multiplex PCR, lists solely in-frame clones and lacks some. The repertoire includes 400,000 or so clones, roughly 96% of them detected once, and about 0.34% sits in the top ten. The source material was memory CD8+ T cells sorted from blood. The subset here: CD45RO+ cells pooled with CCR7-negative TemRA cells. This clonotype originated in a man younger than 45 in good health. The V gene is TRBV5-1, the J gene TRBJ2-5, with a tentative D call TRBD2 (5 bases). The CDR3 here is CASSLNPNGVGETQYF. CDR3 nucleotides: TGCGCCAGCAGCTTAAACCCAAACGGGGTTGGGGAGACCCAGTACTTC.